Listed below are T cell receptor beta chains from one sample, sequenced in a study of shared clonotypes between healthy human individuals. The data were produced by immunoSEQ multiplex PCR, yet TCRdb's version contains in-frame clones alone and is incomplete. The table records about 1.1 million clones, 70% to 80% of them present only once. Input material: memory CD4+ T cells from PBMCs. The receptor set was obtained from a man aged 18 to 30 in good health. Some clones in this sample may be carry-over from other donors' samples. Both conserved end residues are part of each CDR3. Fields, in order: V gene, clone size, J gene, CDR3 protein. The size field is filled for only some rows; it gives once, few, many or a size class.

TRBV5-6	once	TRBJ2-5	CASSLVGLAGYQETQYF
TRBV7-2	-	TRBJ2-1	CAIQGGYNEQFF
TRBV18	-	TRBJ1-1	CASSPSGTGNTEAFF
TRBV4-1	-	TRBJ2-5	CASSQDPGGATQYF
TRBV9	once	TRBJ2-7	CASSAQAGQGLIYEQYF
TRBV28	-	TRBJ1-5	CASSTNPSQPQHF
TRBV19	-	TRBJ1-5	CASSRAGVRGNQPQHF
TRBV29-1	-	TRBJ1-4	CSVEGPEVAAREKLFF
TRBV2	few	TRBJ1-1	CASQGQGHTEAFF
TRBV5-1	-	TRBJ2-1	CASSPPRALNNEQFF
TRBV5-1	-	TRBJ2-5	CASSLVGQGQETQYF
TRBV9	-	TRBJ2-1	CASSGRGQSYNEQFF
TRBV5-1	-	TRBJ2-1	CASSPDRGGGNEQFF
TRBV4-1	-	TRBJ2-7	CASSRTGNEQYF
TRBV6-1	-	TRBJ1-1	CASLNQGDTEAFF
TRBV5-1	-	TRBJ2-5	CASSLGVGPETQYF
TRBV6-5	-	TRBJ2-7	CASSPRFSSYEQYF
TRBV2	once	TRBJ2-3	CASTQDMSDTQYF
TRBV18	-	TRBJ1-6	CASSPRTGGHNSPLHF
TRBV5-1	few	TRBJ2-5	CASRGTAEETQYF
TRBV2	-	TRBJ1-2	CASSEFIVRTF
TRBV6-1	-	TRBJ1-2	CASSEYEWGYTF
TRBV9	-	TRBJ2-1	CASSVDAVPFYNEQFF
TRBV6-1	-	TRBJ1-4	CASIRTAGGEKLFF
TRBV2	-	TRBJ1-2	CASRSEPVHGYTF
TRBV18	-	TRBJ2-1	CASSPPGARDEQFF
TRBV18	once	TRBJ2-1	CASSDGPGLPELF
TRBV5-1	once	TRBJ2-2	CASSLGPSGNGELFF
TRBV7-2	-	TRBJ2-3	CASSPQGILTDTQYF
TRBV7-2	-	TRBJ2-3	CASSLRPGGSTDTQYF
TRBV5-1	-	TRBJ2-5	CASSLVTGKVETQYF
TRBV5-4	-	TRBJ2-2	CASSFPGQGRTGELFF
TRBV4-1	few	TRBJ1-1	CASRYRGENTEAFF
TRBV18	-	TRBJ1-1	CASLRDRPNTEAFF
TRBV6-5	-	TRBJ2-5	CASSSPRGQGETQYF
TRBV19	-	TRBJ2-7	CASSRGLAGVSYEQYF
TRBV7-9	few	TRBJ2-7	CASSSAGASEQYF
TRBV5-1	few	TRBJ1-2	CASSLGADGPNYGYTF
TRBV4-3	-	TRBJ2-1	CASSQELSGTSVYNEQFF
TRBV7-9	-	TRBJ1-1	CASSPGGTEAFF
TRBV4-3	-	TRBJ2-1	CASSQEASGRSNEQFF
TRBV10-3	once	TRBJ2-3	CAISRQVGGTDTQYF
TRBV19	-	TRBJ2-3	CASSRLPGPNTDTQYF
TRBV18	-	TRBJ2-1	CASSPRRVGMNEQFF
TRBV6-6	-	TRBJ2-7	CASTNGGTGFYEQYF
TRBV5-6	-	TRBJ2-3	CASSLDTGQGADTQYF
TRBV28	once	TRBJ1-2	CASSFRGITGYTF
TRBV6-5	-	TRBJ1-1	CASSTARGAFF
TRBV9	few	TRBJ2-7	CASSASSGGYEQYF
TRBV5-1	few	TRBJ2-5	CASTNWGGSGETQYF
TRBV7-7	-	TRBJ2-7	CASSRDLNSYEQYF
TRBV2	-	TRBJ1-1	CATLSRGLNTEAFF
TRBV5-1	-	TRBJ2-7	CASSLGREGSYEQYF
TRBV2	-	TRBJ1-1	CASTITGPDGEAFF
TRBV28	-	TRBJ2-7	CASSSYWDRGLYEQYF